This T cell receptor (beta chain) was captured by sequencing in a study of regulatory T cells in long-lasting Graves disease. Across the whole study: Over 5 years of antithyroid drugs with positive TSH receptor antibodies was taken to mean persistent Graves' disease. Study conclusions and caveats: Favoring TRBV28, TRBJ1-2 and TRBJ2-5 was a feature seen in persistent disease. Patients with persistent disease shared under 3,500 public clonotypes, outpacing the 900 to 1,000 shared by new patients.

Germline V gene lookup returns CDR1 DFQATT and CDR2 SNEGSKA (reference sequence). Trimming left V 8 bases short and J 8 bases short, with 9 bases between. CDR3 length: 10 residues. Time point in this sample: persistent/refractory GD, antithyroid drugs over 5 years with positive TRAb. From PBMCs, RNA was extracted and then used to make the TCR library. Graves' disease diagnosis relied on American Thyroid Association guidelines. Both iRepertoire HTBI primers and Arm-PCR of CDR3 regions were used to build the TCR beta libraries. TCRdb recomputed calls from the multiplex PCR reads with MiXCR, one row per CDR3 protein. The sample has more than 300,000 distinct CDR3 sequences; less than 20% are singletons. Of note for this clonotype: Its antigen is undetermined.

The specimen comprised peripheral blood mononuclear cells (PBMCs), sampled when the disease was refractory, from a patient treated with antithyroid drugs. V usage is TRBV20-1 and J usage is TRBJ1-4; D gene unclear. The TCR was taken from a female donor with Graves disease. The CDR3 sequence: CSTLGEKLFF. The CDR3 DNA follows: TGCAGTACATTAGGAGAAAAACTGTTTTTT.